These 15 T cell receptor beta chains originate from one sample sequenced in a study of blood T cell repertoires in COVID-19. Generated by immunoSEQ multiplex PCR, the TCRdb table keeps only in-frame clones and is missing some. The sample contains 350,000 to 550,000 clones, around 91% of which appear only once. Sequences were obtained from PBMCs or T cells enriched from blood (not recorded which). These receptors all come from a young man who had recovered from COVID-19.

The chain recombines TRBV18 with TRBJ2-5; TRBD2 is a possible D gene (5 bases). This CDR3 contains 13 residues. Between the trimmed V and J ends, which lost 8 bases and 2 bases, there was a span of 12 bases. CDR1 and CDR2 from the germline V gene are KGHSH and LQKENI. As DNA, the CDR3 is TGTGCCAGCCGAGAACTAGAGCAAGAGACCCAGTACTTC. It encodes CASRELEQETQYF.

The chain has TRBV10-3 and TRBJ1-1, with 9 nucleotides matching TRBD1. The germline CDR1 and CDR2 sequences are ENHRY and SYGVKD. V trimming: 2 bases; J trimming: 7 bases; junction bases outside the gene matches: 8. The CDR3 totals 15 residues. CDR3 in amino acids: CAISEAPDRGYEAFF. CDR3 bases: TGTGCCATCAGTGAGGCCCCGGACAGGGGCTATGAAGCTTTCTTT.

The rearrangement uses TRBV28 and TRBJ1-5, with D perhaps matching TRBD1 (6 bases). V lost 6 bases, J lost 6 bases, and 15 bases lay in between. The CDR3 has 14 amino acids. Per the germline V gene, CDR1 is MDHEN and CDR2 is SYDVKM. The CDR3 DNA reads TGTGCCAGCAGATTCAGCACAGGGAGTCAGCCCCAGCATTTT. Protein product: CASRFSTGSQPQHF.

The rearrangement links TRBV5-1 to TRBJ1-6; D may be TRBD1 (6 bases). This CDR3 is 14 amino acids long. In germline, CDR1 is SGHRS, CDR2 YFSETQ. V lost 4 bases, J lost 10 bases, and 15 bases lay in between. The CDR3 sequence is CASSPAGEGSPLHF. The DNA of the CDR3 is TGCGCCAGCAGCCCGGCAGGGGAAGGCTCACCCCTCCACTTT.

The chain carries TRBV2 and TRBJ2-5; D unresolved. There are 13 residues in the CDR3. The germline V gene encodes CDR1 SNHLY and CDR2 FYNNEI. Trimming took off 2 bases at V and 7 bases at J, with 11 bases between the two ends. CDR3 bases: TGTGCCAGCAGTGAATCGGGTGTCGGGACCCAGTACTTC. Residues: CASSESGVGTQYF. The complete variable domain, with remaining parts taken from reference TRBV2 and TRBJ2-5, reads EPEVTQTPSHQVTQMGQEVILRCVPISNHLYFYWYRQILGQKVEFLVSFYNNEISEKSEIFDDQFSVERPDGSNFTLKIRSTKLEDSAMYFCASSESGVGTQYFGPGTRLLVL.

Remarks on this clone: Within the sample, other DNA sequences also encode this same CDR3. The genes are TRBV5-1 and TRBJ2-7; the match to TRBD1 covers 11 bases. CDR1 and CDR2 from the germline V gene are SGHRS and YFSETQ. The CDR3 has 14 residues. The ends lost 2 bases at V and 7 bases at J; junction bases unmatched: 5. The CDR3 nucleotides are TGCGCCAGCAGCTTCGGACAGGGGGCGCGAGAGCAGTACTTC. Protein: CASSFGQGAREQYF.

This clone was observed once. The V and J genes are TRBV2 and TRBJ2-2; D call uncertain. The germline gives CDR1 SNHLY, CDR2 FYNNEI. With 8 bases removed from V and 4 bases from J, the gap between germline ends came to 11 bases. This CDR3 comprises 13 residues. CDR3 in amino acids: CASVDNLTGELFF. For the CDR3, the DNA is TGTGCCAGCGTAGACAACCTCACCGGGGAGCTGTTTTTT.

The rearrangement links TRBV30 to TRBJ2-7; TRBD2 agrees at 9 bases. The trim removed 0 bases at V and 7 bases at J, leaving 13 bases unmatched. Germline CDR1 GTSNPN, CDR2 SVGIG (reference sequence). The CDR3 is made up of 16 amino acids. The DNA for the CDR3 is TGTGCCTGGAGTGTATGGGGTCTAGCGGGGCGGAGGGAGCAGTACTTC. Residues: CAWSVWGLAGRREQYF. Using reference TRBV30 and TRBJ2-7 for the parts outside the CDR3, the full variable domain is SQTIHQWPATLVQPVGSPLSLECTVEGTSNPNLYWYRQAAGRGLQLLFYSVGIGQISSEVPQNLSASRPQDRQFILSSKKLLLSDSGFYLCAWSVWGLAGRREQYFGPGTRLTVT.

The V gene is TRBV2, the J gene TRBJ2-3, with 9 nucleotides matching TRBD2. Trimming removed 3 bases from V and 2 bases from J; junction bases left unmatched: 9. This CDR3 region has 17 residues. Germline V gives CDR1 SNHLY, CDR2 FYNNEI. CDR3 nucleotide sequence: TGTGCCAGCAGTGATGGTAGACTAGCGGAGCTCACAGATACGCAGTATTTT. Its translation is CASSDGRLAELTDTQYF.

The chain has TRBV6-6 and TRBJ1-2; 7 bases map to TRBD1. Looked up from germline, CDR1 is MNHNY and CDR2 is SVGAGI (reference sequence). J lost 0 bases, V lost 5 bases, and 9 bases had no gene match. The CDR3 has 16 residues. CDR3 nucleotides: TGTGCCAGCAGTCGTTATGGGACAGATTCTAACTATGGCTACACCTTC. Its protein is CASSRYGTDSNYGYTF.

The chain recombines TRBV6-5 with TRBJ2-1; the D gene is possibly TRBD1 (6 bases). The ends were cut back, 7 bases at V and 8 bases at J, with 15 bases in the middle. Looked up from germline, CDR1 is MNHEY and CDR2 is SVGAGI. The CDR3 has 13 residues. CDR3 sequence reads: CASNFAQGYEQFF. The CDR3 DNA reads as TGTGCCAGCAATTTCGCACAGGGCTATGAGCAGTTCTTC.

The rearrangement joins TRBV15 to TRBJ2-7, with D possibly being TRBD1 (5 bases). Germline V gene data show CDR1 as LNHNV and CDR2 as YYDKDF (reference sequence). The CDR3 runs to 13 residues. Trimming stripped 3 bases from V and 1 base from J, with 7 bases between. CDR3 sequence reads: CATSSSGSYEQYF. DNA for the CDR3: TGTGCCACCAGCAGCTCAGGGTCCTACGAGCAGTACTTC.

This clone showed up just once. V usage is TRBV28 and J usage is TRBJ1-6; TRBD1 is a possible D gene (6 bases). With 4 bases removed from V and 13 bases from J, the gap between germline ends came to 20 bases. The CDR3 contains 15 residues. The germline CDR1 and CDR2 sequences are MDHEN and SYDVKM. The CDR3 nucleotides read TGTGCCAGCAGTTGGGACATCGGTCTGGGGTCTCCCCTCCACTTT. Its protein is CASSWDIGLGSPLHF.

This chain links TRBV18 with TRBJ2-5, with TRBD2 identical over 10 bases. Trimming cost V 3 bases and J 5 bases; bases outside gene matches: 12. Per germline, CDR1 KGHSH and CDR2 LQKENI. The CDR3 has 17 residues. CDR3 sequence (DNA): TGTGCCAGCTCACCTCAAGCGGGAGGGCCGGATGACGAGACCCAGTACTTC. This codes for CASSPQAGGPDDETQYF.

The V and J genes are TRBV9 and TRBJ2-7; 7 nucleotides agree with TRBD2. V shed 4 bases and J 9 bases; nucleotides not matched to a gene: 10. Germline assignment: CDR1 SGDLS and CDR2 YYNGEE. The CDR3 runs to 13 residues. For the CDR3, the DNA is TGTGCCAGCAGCCCTTATGGGGGGGGTGTGCAGTACTTC. Translated, it gives CASSPYGGGVQYF. Looking up the rest from reference TRBV9 and TRBJ2-7 gives the full variable domain: DSGVTQTPKHLITATGQRVTLRCSPRSGDLSVYWYQQSLDQGLQFLIQYYNGEERAKGNILERFSAQQFPDLHSELNLSSLELGDSALYFCASSPYGGGVQYFGPGTRLTVT.